The source of this TCR beta chain is a study of T cell responses to AZD1222 COVID-19 vaccine. Whole-study findings and limits: Within unmutated variant regions lay the reported targets of nearly half of spike-specific TCRs. Spike-specific TCR depth and breadth grew after two AZD1222 doses. Clonal diversity was possibly underestimated, and the donors were mostly white British, with more females.

The sample holds one count of this clone. What it recognizes is unknown. Libraries were prepared by immunoSEQ multiplex PCR; TCRdb keeps only in-frame clonotypes and omits some of them. The sample has around 200,000 clones, 94% seen once. The length of the CDR3 is 18 residues. The trim removed 0 bases at V and 0 bases at J, leaving 9 bases unmatched. Germline CDR1 and CDR2: SGHTS and YDEGEE. The chain joins TRBV5-8 to TRBJ1-3; 7 nucleotides align to TRBD1. Source: peripheral blood, taken 28 days after the second AZD1222 dose. This TCR was recovered from an adult who received the AZD1222 COVID-19 vaccine. CDR3 in DNA: TGTGCCAGCAGCTTGGCGATGACAGGGTTTCGCTCTGGAAACACCATATATTTT. Encoded protein: CASSLAMTGFRSGNTIYF.